The 3 T cell receptor beta chains in this list originate from one sample, sequenced in a study of blood T cell repertoires in COVID-19. Generated by immunoSEQ multiplex PCR, the TCRdb table keeps only in-frame clones and is missing some. The table has 190,000 or so clones, 80% to 85% seen once; the top ten hold 7% to 9%. Sample: PBMCs or T cells enriched from blood (not recorded which). The receptors shown here come from a man aged 35 to 55 who had recovered from COVID-19.

This clone was picked up a small number of times. A junction end diverges from the germline sequence, so it may reflect a read error. The genes are TRBV6-1 and TRBJ1-1; D not certain. The CDR3 consists of 14 residues. Germline CDR1 reads MNHNS; CDR2 reads SASEGT. The CDR3 sequence is CASSEASFRTGAFF. The CDR3, as DNA: TGTGCCAGCAGTGAAGCGAGCTTTAGGACTGGAGCTTTCTTT.

This clone has just one count. V and J are TRBV5-5 and TRBJ2-7; D possibly corresponds to TRBD1 (6 bases). Germline V gene sequence: CDR1 SGHKS, CDR2 YYEKEE (reference sequence). Between the trimmed V and J ends, which lost 0 bases and 2 bases, there was a span of 9 bases. The CDR3 covers 14 residues. This CDR3 is CASSLEGETYEQYF. CDR3 coding DNA: TGTGCCAGCAGCTTGGAGGGGGAAACCTACGAGCAGTACTTC.

V is TRBV30 and J is TRBJ2-1; TRBD1 matches 7 bases. The germline V gene encodes CDR1 GTSNPN and CDR2 SVGIG (reference sequence). The CDR3 runs 12 residues. V trimming: 7 bases; J trimming: 7 bases; junction bases outside the gene matches: 7. The CDR3 reads CASRTGRNEQFF. As DNA, the CDR3 is TGTGCCTCCCGGACAGGTAGGAATGAGCAGTTCTTC.